This TCR beta chain was captured in a study of CD8 T cells in ankylosing spondylitis. Study results and caveats: Disease-associated clonotypes exhibited CD8+ identity and were relatively infrequent in peripheral blood. Ankylosing spondylitis blood seemed to carry a telltale TCR beta motif made of about 8 highly homologous variants. Reactive arthritis synovial fluid and blood previously showed some of these motif variants.

Quantitative 5'-RACE with molecular barcodes produced the TCR beta libraries. TCRdb analysed the 5' RACE reads with MiXCR anew, one entry per CDR3 protein. The sample gives roughly 450,000 distinct CDR3 sequences, 25% to 30% of which show up once; 0.89% is in the top ten. The CDR3 is 15 residues long. Per germline, CDR1 MNHEY and CDR2 SVGAGI. V was shortened by 4 bases and J by 2 bases, with 14 bases between the two germline ends. This clonotype came up a few times. Its antigen remains unidentified. The chain combines TRBV6-5 with TRBJ2-5; unclear D gene. Sequencing was performed on blood, either unsorted or a sorted T cell fraction (not recorded which). The origin of this receptor is a male donor with ankylosing spondylitis. The CDR3 DNA reads TGTGCCAGCAGTTCCAGGTGGGCCGGGCAAGAGACCCAGTACTTC. Its protein product is CASSSRWAGQETQYF.